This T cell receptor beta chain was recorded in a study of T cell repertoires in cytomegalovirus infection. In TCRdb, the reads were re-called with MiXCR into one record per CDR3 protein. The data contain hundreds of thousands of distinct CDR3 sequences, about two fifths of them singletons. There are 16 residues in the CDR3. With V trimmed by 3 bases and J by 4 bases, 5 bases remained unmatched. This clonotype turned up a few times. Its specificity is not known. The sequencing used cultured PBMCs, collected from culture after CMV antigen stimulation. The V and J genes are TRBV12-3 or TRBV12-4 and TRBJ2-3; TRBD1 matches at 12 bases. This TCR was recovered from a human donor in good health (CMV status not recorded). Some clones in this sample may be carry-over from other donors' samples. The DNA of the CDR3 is TGTGCCAGCAGTTTGCAGGGACAGGGGGCACCAGATACGCAGTATTTT. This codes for CASSLQGQGAPDTQYF.